This TCR beta chain was found in a study of T cell clones after liver transplantation. Whole-study results and caveats: Compared with third party-reactive sequences, donor-reactive ones declined more, independent of withdrawal success.

Trimming stripped 5 bases from V and 1 base from J, with 8 bases between. The CDR3 contains 14 residues. Germline CDR1 is SGHTA and CDR2 is FQGTGA. A remark on this clone: The target antigen is unknown.

Profiling relied on immunoSEQ multiplex PCR, and the TCRdb table lists in-frame clones only, not all of them. The repertoire has 85,000 to 110,000 clones, around 80% of them found once; the top ten carry around 3%. This receptor was taken from a human patient who received a liver transplant. The graft donor may account for some of the T cells. The sequencing here drew on CD4+ T cells from blood, taken around 49 months after liver transplant. V and J are TRBV7-3 and TRBJ2-2; a weak D match, TRBD1 (6 bases). The chain's CDR3 is CASSPDRNTGELFF. CDR3 bases: TGTGCCAGCAGCCCGGACAGGAACACCGGGGAGCTGTTTTTT.